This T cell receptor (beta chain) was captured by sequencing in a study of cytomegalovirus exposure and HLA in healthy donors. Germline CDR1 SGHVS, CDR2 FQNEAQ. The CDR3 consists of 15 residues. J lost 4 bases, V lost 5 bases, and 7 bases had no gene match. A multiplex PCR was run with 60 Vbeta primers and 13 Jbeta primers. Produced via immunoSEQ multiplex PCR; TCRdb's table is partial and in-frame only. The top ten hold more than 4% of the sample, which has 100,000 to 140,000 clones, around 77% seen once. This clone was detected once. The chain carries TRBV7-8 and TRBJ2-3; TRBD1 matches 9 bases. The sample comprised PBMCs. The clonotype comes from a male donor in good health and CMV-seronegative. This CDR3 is CASSRRDRAPDTQYF. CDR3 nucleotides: TGTGCCAGCAGCCGACGGGACAGGGCCCCAGATACGCAGTATTTT.